This T cell receptor beta chain was observed in a study of blood T cell repertoires in COVID-19. Looking at the study overall: T cells, B-cell-depleted T cells, or PBMCs supplied cDNA or gDNA.

Authors' data handling: Reference gene primers were amplified, and this amplification served to estimate nucleated cell counts. Some clones are missing from TCRdb's copy, which holds only in-frame ones; the method was immunoSEQ multiplex PCR. Clone size and V and J calls were adopted from that table, with D and trimming inferred from the DNA. The table has around 310,000 clones, roughly 90% seen once. This CDR3 is built from 17 residues. V lost 2 bases, J lost 3 bases, and 11 bases stayed unmatched. Germline CDR1 MDHEN, CDR2 SYDVKM. The V and J genes are TRBV28 and TRBJ1-2; 8 nucleotides agree with TRBD1. The sequenced sample consisted of peripheral blood. The clonotype comes from a woman between 35 and 50 years old with COVID-19, enrolled during active disease. The CDR3 nucleotides read TGTGCCAGCAGTTTAGTCACCGGACAGGGTCGTCACTATGGCTACACCTTC. Protein: CASSLVTGQGRHYGYTF.